This entry describes one T cell receptor (beta chain). The antigen remains unidentified. The record originates from a study of vaccination and CD4 T cells after COVID-19. Study overall: Participants were given two doses of BNT162b2 or mRNA-1273 vaccine. Between diagnosis and the drawing of post-COVID samples lay a median roughly 91 days (range 35 to 161). Study conclusions and caveats: A median of around 86% of reactive clones, in convalescent patients, became evident only post-vaccination.

The CDR3 loop spans 13 amino acids. With 3 bases removed from V and 4 bases from J, the gap between germline ends came to 7 bases. Germline assignment: CDR1 WSHSY and CDR2 SAAADI. Each CDR3 protein is one row after TCRdb ran MiXCR on the PCR reads. The data contain 21,000 or so distinct CDR3 sequences, around 50% of them seen just once; the ten biggest clones take up about 1.1%. V and J are TRBV10-2 and TRBJ1-3; no definite D call. The sequence was collected from a human donor who had recovered from COVID-19. Sequenced here: CD4+ T cells from blood, sampled before SARS-CoV-2 vaccination. The CDR3 is CASSDPTGNTIYF. The CDR3 DNA reads as TGCGCCAGCAGTGACCCTACCGGAAACACCATATATTTT.